Shown below are 16 T cell receptor beta chains from a single sample sequenced in a study of cytomegalovirus exposure and HLA in healthy donors. A multiplex PCR was run with 60 Vbeta primers and 13 Jbeta primers. Produced via immunoSEQ multiplex PCR; TCRdb's table is partial and in-frame only. The repertoire holds some 200,000 clones, with approximately 81% as singletons. Sequencing used PBMCs. Receptors were obtained from a woman aged 45-60 years in good health and CMV-seronegative.

The V and J genes are TRBV28 and TRBJ2-4; D call uncertain. Germline CDR1 and CDR2: MDHEN and SYDVKM. V was pared by 6 bases and J by 8 bases, with 11 bases between. The CDR3 runs to 12 residues. CDR3 in amino acids: CASSPYSDIQYF. CDR3 DNA: TGTGCCAGCAGCCCTTATTCGGACATTCAGTACTTC.

The V gene is TRBV5-1, the J gene TRBJ2-5; tentative D call: TRBD1 (6 bases). V gave up 4 bases and J gave up 9 bases, with 19 bases separating them. This CDR3 has 14 amino acids. Germline CDR1 is SGHRS and CDR2 is YFSETQ. CDR3 DNA: TGCGCCAGCAGCCCAGACAGGCTGCAGGACCCCCAGTACTTC. This encodes CASSPDRLQDPQYF.

The chain is built from TRBV28 and TRBJ2-5; 12 nucleotides agree with TRBD2. The CDR3 consists of 16 residues. V gave up 6 bases and J gave up 4 bases; unmatched junction bases: 9. Germline CDR1 MDHEN, CDR2 SYDVKM. CDR3 in amino acids: CASRPGLAGFRETQYF. The CDR3 region has the DNA TGTGCCAGCAGACCAGGACTAGCGGGGTTCCGAGAGACCCAGTACTTC.

V is TRBV9 and J is TRBJ2-5, with D possibly being TRBD1 (6 bases). This CDR3 is 13 amino acids long. V was shortened by 6 bases and J by 5 bases, with 14 bases between the two germline ends. The germline CDR1 and CDR2 sequences are SGDLS and YYNGEE. Here the CDR3 reads CASTQGPKETQYF. CDR3 coding DNA: TGTGCCAGCACACAGGGCCCCAAGGAGACCCAGTACTTC.

This sequence joins TRBV4-3 and TRBJ2-7, with 12 bases lining up with TRBD1. The CDR3 length is 18 residues. The V gene's germline CDR1 is LGHNA and CDR2 YSLEER. V gave up 1 base and J gave up 3 bases; unmatched junction bases: 10. CDR3 DNA sequence: TGCGCCAGCAGCCAAGGGGCAGGGACAGGGGGCTTCGGCTACGAGCAGTACTTC. This gives the protein CASSQGAGTGGFGYEQYF.

This clone was picked up one time. The chain carries TRBV7-9 and TRBJ2-5; 7 bases map to TRBD2. The DNA end is more similar to TRBJ2-7, so the J call may be wrong. CDR1 and CDR2 from the germline V gene are SEHNR and FQNEAQ (reference sequence). The CDR3 covers 12 residues. DNA of the CDR3: TGTGCCGTCGGGACTATCTCCTACGAGCAGTACTTC. Its translation: CAVGTISYEQYF.

The chain recombines TRBV13 with TRBJ2-7; D possibly corresponds to TRBD1 (6 bases). Germline CDR1 is PRHDT and CDR2 is FYEKMQ (reference sequence). This CDR3 has 14 amino acids. Between the trimmed V and J ends, which lost 3 bases and 3 bases, there was a span of 12 bases. For the CDR3, the DNA is TGTGCCAGCAGCTTTGCCGGACAGCACTACGAGCAGTACTTC. Amino acid sequence: CASSFAGQHYEQYF.

This clone appeared a single time. The chain links TRBV10-3 to TRBJ1-1; the D is unclear. V lost 0 bases and J 1 base, leaving 3 bases between the germline ends. CDR3 size: 13 residues. Germline values: CDR1 ENHRY, CDR2 SYGVKD. CDR3 protein: CAISESSNTEAFF. CDR3 sequence (DNA): TGTGCCATCAGTGAGTCCTCGAACACTGAAGCTTTCTTT.

The chain combines TRBV28 with TRBJ2-5, with TRBD2 matching 10 bases. The DNA end is more similar to TRBJ2-7, so the J call may be wrong. Germline CDR1 MDHEN, CDR2 SYDVKM. The CDR3 covers 16 residues. The DNA of the CDR3 is TGTGCCAGCAGTAGTCCAGCTAGCGGGAGCTCCTACGAGCAGTACTTC. Translating gives CASSSPASGSSYEQYF.

The rearrangement links TRBV28 to TRBJ2-3; 8 bases are shared with TRBD2. CDR1 and CDR2 (germline): MDHEN, SYDVKM. The CDR3 runs 14 residues. V was clipped by 9 bases and J by 2 bases; unmatched bases: 7. Written as DNA, the CDR3 is TGTGCCAGGCAATTAGCGGGGTACACAGATACGCAGTATTTT. Its protein is CARQLAGYTDTQYF.

This clone was detected only a few times. The rearrangement joins TRBV28 to TRBJ1-3; D unclear. The V end lost 7 bases, the J end lost 1 base, and 5 bases lay between the germline ends. Per germline, CDR1 MDHEN and CDR2 SYDVKM. CDR3 length equals 12 residues. CDR3: CASTRSGNTIYF. The CDR3 coding sequence is TGTGCCAGCACGCGTTCTGGAAACACCATATATTTT.

This clone was counted once. This chain connects TRBV19 to TRBJ2-1, with 7 bases that match TRBD2. This CDR3 is built from 16 residues. Germline CDR1 LNHDA, CDR2 SQIVND (reference sequence). Germline trimming cut 3 bases from V and 3 bases from J; bases unmatched to any gene: 8. CDR3 in DNA: TGTGCCAGTAGTATCCGGGCGCTAGCGGACTACAATGAGCAGTTCTTC. Its translation: CASSIRALADYNEQFF.

V and J are TRBV7-2 and TRBJ1-5, with 9 bases fitting TRBD1. Unmatched junction bases numbered 6, after V lost 5 bases and J lost 7 bases. This CDR3 has 14 amino acids. CDR1 and CDR2 from the germline V gene are SGHTA and FQGNSA. The CDR3 region has the DNA TGTGCCAGCAGCGCCGGGACAGGGATACAGCCCCAGCATTTT. Translation gives CASSAGTGIQPQHF.

The chain employs TRBV28 and TRBJ2-5; 8 bases map to TRBD1. The J call may be faulty, since TRBJ2-7 better matches the DNA end. This CDR3 is 15 amino acids long. From germline, CDR1 is MDHEN and CDR2 SYDVKM. CDR3 nucleotides: TGTGCCAGCAGACTTCCCGGGACAGGCTCCTACGAGCAGTACTTC. Its protein product is CASRLPGTGSYEQYF.

This chain uses TRBV7-2 with TRBJ1-4, with a possible D match to TRBD1 (5 bases). There are 14 residues in the CDR3. Germline values: CDR1 SGHTA, CDR2 FQGNSA. V was pared by 1 base and J by 7 bases, with 10 bases between. CDR3 in DNA: TGTGCCAGCAGCTTAGAGGGGAACGGTGAAAAACTGTTTTTT. As protein: CASSLEGNGEKLFF.

The rearrangement links TRBV4-2 to TRBJ2-1, with TRBD2 matching over 9 bases. The germline CDR1 and CDR2 sequences are LGHNA and YNFKEQ. This CDR3 contains 15 residues. J lost 4 bases, V lost 3 bases, and 4 bases had no gene match. For the CDR3, the DNA is TGTGCCAGCAGCCAGGGACTAGCCCATTACAATGAGCAGTTCTTC. Encoded protein: CASSQGLAHYNEQFF.